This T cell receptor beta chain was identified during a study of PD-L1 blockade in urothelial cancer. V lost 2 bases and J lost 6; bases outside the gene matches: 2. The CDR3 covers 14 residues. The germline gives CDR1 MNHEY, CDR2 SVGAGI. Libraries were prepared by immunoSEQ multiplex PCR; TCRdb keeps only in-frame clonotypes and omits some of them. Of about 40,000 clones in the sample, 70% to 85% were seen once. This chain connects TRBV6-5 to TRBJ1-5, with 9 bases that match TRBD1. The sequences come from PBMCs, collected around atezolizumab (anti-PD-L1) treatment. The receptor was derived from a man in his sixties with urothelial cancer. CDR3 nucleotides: TGTGCCAGCAGTTACGACAGGGGGGCTCAGCCCCAGCATTTT. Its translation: CASSYDRGAQPQHF.